A single sample is the source of the 17 T cell receptor beta chains below, sequenced in a study of OX40 agonist ivuxolimab in advanced cancers. This table comes from immunoSEQ multiplex PCR, and its TCRdb copy is limited to in-frame clones, with some not included. The profile shows over 55,000 clones, about 90% of them singletons. Sequenced material: CD4+ or CD8+ T cells sorted from blood, taken in a trial of the OX40 agonist ivuxolimab. Receptor source: an adult with an advanced solid tumor such as melanoma, head and neck, liver or kidney cancer.

The chain links TRBV5-6 to TRBJ2-5; D perhaps matches TRBD1 (5 bases). V lost 2 bases, J lost 2 bases, and 16 bases lay in between. Germline loops: CDR1 SGHDT, CDR2 YYEEEE. CDR3 length: 16 amino acids. DNA for the CDR3: TGTGCCAGCAGCTTAACTCACAGTGGGGCACAAGAGACCCAGTACTTC. It encodes CASSLTHSGAQETQYF. The full variable domain, its missing parts supplied by reference TRBV5-6 and TRBJ2-5, is DAGVTQSPTHLIKTRGQQVTLRCSPKSGHDTVSWYQQALGQGPQFIFQYYEEEERQRGNFPDRFSGHQFPNYSSELNVNALLLGDSALYLCASSLTHSGAQETQYFGPGTRLLVL.

The chain carries TRBV7-2 and TRBJ2-7; 7 bases align to TRBD2. Trimming cost V 1 base and J 4 bases; bases outside gene matches: 4. Germline loops: CDR1 SGHTA, CDR2 FQGNSA. The CDR3 runs 14 residues. CDR3 DNA: TGTGCCAGCAGCTTAGAGGGAGGGCCTTACGAGCAGTACTTC. This sequence encodes CASSLEGGPYEQYF.

The chain recombines TRBV10-3 with TRBJ2-7, with 10 bases identical to TRBD1. The length of the CDR3 is 14 residues. Germline CDR1 and CDR2: ENHRY and SYGVKD. Germline trimming cut 6 bases from V and 2 bases from J; bases unmatched to any gene: 4. CDR3 protein: CAIRGTGDPYEQYF. CDR3 coding DNA: TGTGCCATCAGAGGGACAGGGGATCCCTACGAGCAGTACTTC.

The J gene is TRBJ2-1, the V gene TRBV7-9; D gene uncertain. Germline-derived CDR1 and CDR2 are SEHNR and FQNEAQ (reference sequence). V was clipped by 5 bases and J by 8 bases, with 7 bases between them. The length of the CDR3 is 11 residues. Written as DNA, the CDR3 is TGTGCCAGCAGCGATACTCATGAGCAGTTCTTC. Translated: CASSDTHEQFF.

The CDR3 here is CASKRTDNTDTQYF. The DNA of the CDR3 is TGTGCCAGCAAGCGGACAGACAACACAGATACGCAGTATTTT. The chain combines TRBV11-2 with TRBJ2-3, with a possible D match to TRBD1 (6 bases). Germline lookup yields CDR1 SGHAT and CDR2 FQNNGV. This CDR3 comprises 14 residues. Between the trimmed V and J ends, which lost 7 bases and 2 bases, there was a span of 13 bases.

This clone appeared a single time. The rearrangement links TRBV4-2 to TRBJ2-5, with no clear D. Germline CDR1 is LGHNA and CDR2 is YNFKEQ. There are 11 residues in the CDR3. V was clipped by 2 bases and J by 5 bases, with 3 bases between them. The CDR3 region is CASSQRETQYF. CDR3 DNA sequence: TGTGCCAGCAGCCAAAGGGAGACCCAGTACTTC.

The rearrangement uses TRBV7-9 and TRBJ1-1; 8 bases align to TRBD1. With 5 bases clipped from V and 2 bases from J, the junction kept 10 bases outside the gene matches. This CDR3 contains 16 residues. The germline V gene has CDR1 SEHNR and CDR2 FQNEAQ (reference sequence). The CDR3 DNA sequence: TGTGCCAGCAGCACGACAGGGGCTGGGGGAAACACTGAAGCTTTCTTT. Translating it yields CASSTTGAGGNTEAFF.

The chain uses TRBV28 and TRBJ2-2; D may be TRBD1 (7 bases). The CDR3 runs 14 residues. V lost 7 bases, J lost 6 bases, and 15 bases lay in between. The germline V gene encodes CDR1 MDHEN and CDR2 SYDVKM. Here the CDR3 reads CASTHPRGAGELFF. The DNA for the CDR3 is TGTGCCAGCACACACCCCAGGGGGGCCGGGGAGCTGTTTTTT.

V gene TRBV19 combines with J gene TRBJ1-1; a possible D gene is TRBD1 (6 bases). This CDR3 comprises 14 residues. Germline V lookup: CDR1 LNHDA, CDR2 SQIVND (reference sequence). V was cut by 6 bases and J by 2 bases, with 13 bases left in between. The CDR3: CASRPVDSNTEAFF. CDR3 bases: TGTGCCAGTAGACCCGTGGACAGCAACACTGAAGCTTTCTTT.

This chain uses TRBV28 with TRBJ2-1, with a possible D match to TRBD2 (5 bases). The CDR3 length is 16 residues. V was cut by 6 bases and J by 4 bases, with 19 bases left in between. Germline loops: CDR1 MDHEN, CDR2 SYDVKM. CDR3 coding DNA: TGTGCCAGCAGAACGGCGGGCAACGGGGTTTACAATGAGCAGTTCTTC. It specifies CASRTAGNGVYNEQFF.

This clone has only one observation. The chain joins TRBV9 to TRBJ2-1; 12 nucleotides align to TRBD2. V lost 0 bases and J lost 7; bases outside the gene matches: 5. Germline assignment: CDR1 SGDLS and CDR2 YYNGEE. The CDR3 covers 16 residues. CDR3: CASSVGLAGAGNEQFF. The CDR3 DNA is TGTGCCAGCAGCGTAGGACTAGCGGGAGCGGGGAATGAGCAGTTCTTC.

This chain connects TRBV28 to TRBJ1-4; no firm D call. Trimming took 8 bases from V and 5 from J, leaving 15 bases between them. Germline lookup yields CDR1 MDHEN and CDR2 SYDVKM. The CDR3 sequence is 14 residues long. The CDR3: CASGSAAKNEKLFF. Written as DNA, the CDR3 is TGTGCCAGCGGGTCGGCCGCAAAAAATGAAAAACTGTTTTTT.

The chain employs TRBV11-2 and TRBJ2-5; possibly TRBD2 for D (6 bases). This CDR3 has 14 residues. V dropped 7 bases and J dropped 10 bases, with 22 bases sitting between them. From germline, CDR1 is SGHAT and CDR2 FQNNGV. This CDR3 reads CASTLQVVGGLQYF. CDR3 DNA: TGTGCCAGCACCCTACAGGTTGTGGGGGGTCTCCAGTACTTC.

The chain employs TRBV28 and TRBJ2-2, with D possibly matching TRBD2 (6 bases). V shed 2 bases and J shed 1 base, with 14 bases lying between them. Germline CDR1 is MDHEN and CDR2 is SYDVKM. The CDR3 totals 17 residues. The CDR3 is CASSLGGASRNTGELFF. The CDR3 DNA reads TGTGCCAGCAGTTTAGGCGGGGCTAGCAGGAACACCGGGGAGCTGTTTTTT.

The chain has TRBV6-5 and TRBJ2-1; D unclear. V lost 5 bases to trimming and J lost 2 bases, with 10 bases between them. Germline values: CDR1 MNHEY, CDR2 SVGAGI. The CDR3 runs to 14 residues. CDR3 bases: TGTGCCAGCAGTGCCCGCCCAACCTACAATGAGCAGTTCTTC. Translated, it gives CASSARPTYNEQFF.

The chain employs TRBV20-1 and TRBJ2-1; tentative D call: TRBD2 (5 bases). The CDR3 consists of 11 residues. The germline CDR1 and CDR2 sequences are DFQATT and SNEGSKA (reference sequence). V was shortened by 5 bases and J by 4 bases, with 6 bases between the two germline ends. The CDR3 here is CSAPGYNEQFF. In DNA, the CDR3 is TGCAGTGCTCCGGGGTACAATGAGCAGTTCTTC.

The rearrangement uses TRBV2 and TRBJ2-1; 16 positions match TRBD2. CDR1 and CDR2 (germline): SNHLY, FYNNEI. Trimming took 9 bases from V and 4 from J; bases not matched to a gene: 6. CDR3 length: 16 residues. The CDR3 loop reads CARGTSGRVRYNEQFF. The CDR3 region has the DNA TGTGCCAGGGGGACTAGCGGGAGGGTTAGATACAATGAGCAGTTCTTC.